Here is one T cell receptor (beta chain) with its context. This clonotype was seen repeatedly, ten times or more. The antigen it recognizes is unknown. No much larger clone is present one base from it, and per-base qualities are unavailable. V gives up 5 bases and J gives up 9 bases, and the segment between their germline ends measures 14 bases. From its cysteine to its phenylalanine, the CDR3 spans 13 amino acids. Kept here is only the CDR3 DNA, which spans 39 bases and is read in frame from base 1. CDR1 is given as SGHTA and CDR2 as FQGNSA, both from the germline V gene. This specimen belongs to a study of T-cell reconstitution after alpha-beta-depleted transplantation in children (dated by TCRdb to about 2016). Looking at the study overall: T-cell immune reconstitution after TCRalphabeta/CD19-depleted allogeneic hematopoietic cell transplantation in children was quantitatively tracked in the study by means of TCR repertoire profiling.

The protocol used for the library was PCR. Sequenced on an Illumina HiSeq 2500. TCR libraries were prepared with molecular barcoding, using unique molecular identifiers to normalize TCRbeta repertoire quantification. TCRdb reprocessing: public reads trimmed at Q25 with fastp, clones called with MiXCR, in-frame beta chains kept. Each entry is one CDR3 protein sequence, shown with its most common DNA and genes. The sample includes around 530,000 distinct CDR3 sequences, with approximately 29% observed a single time. The top ten hold less than 2.5% of the sample. The rearrangement joined TRBV7-2 to TRBJ2-1, with the D gene not confidently named. This specimen was PBMCs from the stem cell graft donor, taken from the stem cell graft. The sequence was obtained from a human donor who donated a stem cell graft to a child with aplastic anemia. The CDR3 reads as follows: CASSLRFVVEQFF. The DNA sequence is given as TGTGCCAGCAGCCTTAGGTTCGTGGTTGAGCAGTTCTTC.